One and the same sample provided the 25 T cell receptor beta chains below, sequenced in a study of blood T cells in healthy people across ages. With a J-beta primer mix and a sample-barcoded 5' primer, a second PCR ran roughly 6 to 11 cycles. In TCRdb, the 5' RACE reads were re-called with MiXCR into one record per CDR3 protein. This table holds some 1,800,000 distinct CDR3 sequences, about 39% found once. The sample comprised blood. The receptors here all came from a human donor in good health.

This chain joins TRBV20-1 and TRBJ2-1; possibly TRBD2 for D (7 bases). This CDR3 has 13 amino acids. CDR1 DFQATT and CDR2 SNEGSKA come from the germline V gene (reference sequence). V shed 5 bases and J shed 9 bases, with 17 bases lying between them. CDR3 bases: TGCAGTGCTTCTCTCGAGGGGGGGGGTGAGCAGTTCTTC. Translating gives CSASLEGGGEQFF.

V gene TRBV5-8 combines with J gene TRBJ2-7; D ambiguous. Germline loops: CDR1 SGHTS, CDR2 YDEGEE. Trimming took 4 bases from V and 6 from J, leaving 8 bases between them. The CDR3 runs 11 residues. Here the CDR3 DNA reads TGTGCCAGCAGCCGGCAAGGCGAGCAGTACTTC. This sequence encodes CASSRQGEQYF.

The rearrangement joins TRBV7-2 to TRBJ2-1; a weak D match, TRBD2 (5 bases). The DNA end is more similar to TRBJ2-7, so the J call may be wrong. Germline V CDR1 and CDR2: SGHTA, FQGNSA. There are 14 residues in the CDR3. The CDR3 nucleotides are TGTGCCAGCAGCTTGACACGGGAAACCTACGAGCAGTACTTC. Its translation: CASSLTRETYEQYF.

The rearrangement links TRBV9 to TRBJ2-3; possibly TRBD1 or TRBD2 for D (6 bases each). CDR1 and CDR2 (germline): SGDLS, YYNGEE. V lost 3 bases to trimming and J lost 8 bases, with 10 bases between them. This CDR3 is 12 amino acids long. For the CDR3, the DNA is TGTGCCAGCAGCGACAGGGAGGCTACGCAGTATTTT. This encodes CASSDREATQYF. Drawing the rest from reference TRBV9 and TRBJ2-3, the complete variable domain is DSGVTQTPKHLITATGQRVTLRCSPRSGDLSVYWYQQSLDQGLQFLIQYYNGEERAKGNILERFSAQQFPDLHSELNLSSLELGDSALYFCASSDREATQYFGPGTRLTVL.

The rearrangement uses TRBV3-1 and TRBJ1-6, with 8 bases that match TRBD1. Germline V gene sequence: CDR1 LGHDT, CDR2 YNNKEL (reference sequence). The CDR3 runs to 15 residues. The trim removed 1 base at V and 11 bases at J, leaving 7 bases unmatched. CDR3 region: CASSQVTRGQAPLHF. In DNA form, the CDR3 reads TGTGCCAGCAGCCAAGTCACCAGGGGGCAGGCACCCCTCCACTTT.

A few counts support this clonotype. V usage is TRBV29-1 and J usage is TRBJ1-2; D is perhaps TRBD1 (6 bases). Germline V gene sequence: CDR1 SQVTM, CDR2 ANQGSEA. The CDR3 consists of 12 residues. V was cut by 4 bases and J by 3 bases, with 9 bases left in between. CDR3 in DNA: TGCAGCGTTGGGGGGGCTGACTATGGCTACACCTTC. This codes for CSVGGADYGYTF.

J is TRBJ2-6 and V is TRBV21-1; TRBD1 is taken as the D call from the table, unchecked against the DNA. TRBV21-1 is described as a pseudogene. The CDR3 has 17 residues. The CDR3 DNA sequence: TGTGCCAGCAGCGGACAGGGCCTTGCCCCTGGGGCCAACGTCCTGACTTTC. This translates into CASSGQGLAPGANVLTF.

J is TRBJ2-1 and V is TRBV28; D is ambiguous. This CDR3 contains 15 residues. CDR1 is MDHEN and CDR2 is SYDVKM in the germline V gene. Trimming cost V 7 bases and J 1 base, with 14 bases left between them. DNA for the CDR3: TGTGCCAGCACCAAGGGTTTCTTATCCTACAATGAGCAGTTCTTC. It translates to CASTKGFLSYNEQFF.

The chain carries TRBV4-3 and TRBJ2-3, with D unclear. CDR1 and CDR2 (germline): LGHNA, YSLEER. This CDR3 comprises 13 residues. Trimming took off 1 base at V and 5 bases at J, with 7 bases between the two ends. The CDR3, as DNA: TGCGCCAGCAGCCAAGGGCTGAAAGATACGCAGTATTTT. Translation gives CASSQGLKDTQYF.

The rearrangement links TRBV15 to TRBJ1-4, with no clear D. The V and J ends lost 2 bases and 4 bases respectively, with 8 bases between them. The CDR3 is made up of 14 amino acids. The germline CDR1 and CDR2 sequences are LNHNV and YYDKDF (reference sequence). Here the CDR3 reads CATSRHIRNEKLFF. CDR3 sequence (DNA): TGTGCCACCAGCAGACACATCCGTAATGAAAAACTGTTTTTT.

This clonotype turned up a few times. The rearrangement joins TRBV5-1 to TRBJ2-3; 8 bases fit TRBD2. Trimming removed 5 bases from V and 5 bases from J; junction bases left unmatched: 7. The CDR3 has 14 amino acids. CDR1 and CDR2 (germline): SGHRS, YFSETQ. The CDR3 loop reads CASSVGLAGDTQYF. The DNA for the CDR3 is TGCGCCAGCAGTGTAGGACTAGCCGGAGATACGCAGTATTTT. The entire variable domain, with the rest obtained from reference TRBV5-1 and TRBJ2-3, is as follows: KAGVTQTPRYLIKTRGQQVTLSCSPISGHRSVSWYQQTPGQGLQFLFEYFSETQRNKGNFPGRFSGRQFSNSRSEMNVSTLELGDSALYLCASSVGLAGDTQYFGPGTRLTVL.

This chain joins TRBV20-1 and TRBJ1-1; TRBD1 might be the D (6 bases). V lost 3 bases and J 3 bases, leaving 26 bases between the germline ends. This CDR3 comprises 18 residues. Germline CDR1 DFQATT, CDR2 SNEGSKA (reference sequence). The CDR3 here is CSASRPTARGGWDTEAFF. Here the CDR3 DNA reads TGCAGTGCTAGTCGCCCCACAGCCCGAGGGGGTTGGGACACTGAAGCTTTCTTT.

V gene TRBV5-5 combines with J gene TRBJ2-5; D possibly matches TRBD1 or TRBD2 (6 bases each). The V gene lost 5 bases and the J gene lost 10 bases, with 21 bases spanning the gap. This CDR3 region has 14 residues. Germline-derived CDR1 and CDR2 are SGHKS and YYEKEE (reference sequence). The CDR3 protein is CASSSSGTKGGQYF. Written as DNA, the CDR3 is TGTGCCAGCAGTTCGTCGGGGACCAAGGGGGGCCAGTACTTC. Looking up the rest from reference TRBV5-5 and TRBJ2-5 gives the full variable domain: DAGVTQSPTHLIKTRGQQVTLRCSPISGHKSVSWYQQVLGQGPQFIFQYYEKEERGRGNFPDRFSARQFPNYSSELNVNALLLGDSALYLCASSSSGTKGGQYFGPGTRLLVL.

The table lists this clonotype with a count of one. The CDR3 region is CSAPTGAYEQYF. The CDR3 DNA is TGCAGTGCCCCGACAGGGGCCTACGAGCAGTACTTC. The chain combines TRBV20-1 with TRBJ2-7, with TRBD1 matching 8 bases. Unmatched junction bases numbered 3, after V lost 6 bases and J lost 2 bases. Germline V gives CDR1 DFQATT, CDR2 SNEGSKA (reference sequence). This CDR3 has 12 amino acids.

The gene calls are TRBV20-1 and TRBJ2-5, with 7 positions matching TRBD1. Unmatched junction bases numbered 16, after V lost 7 bases and J lost 11 bases. CDR1 is DFQATT and CDR2 is SNEGSKA in the germline V gene (reference sequence). The CDR3 has 13 residues. The CDR3 loop is CSVLKTGSWEQYF. The CDR3 coding sequence is TGCAGTGTTCTCAAGACAGGGTCCTGGGAGCAGTACTTC.

J is TRBJ1-5 and V is TRBV20-1, with D unclear. Germline V gene lookup returns CDR1 DFQATT and CDR2 SNEGSKA (reference sequence). The CDR3 is 16 amino acids. V was shortened by 0 bases and J by 6 bases, with 18 bases between the two germline ends. The CDR3 nucleotides are TGCAGTGCTAGAGATCGGCGGGAGGTAAGGAGTCAGCCCCAGCATTTT. It is translated as CSARDRREVRSQPQHF.

The chain couples TRBV2 to TRBJ2-1; 11 bases agree with TRBD2. The V gene end was trimmed by 6 bases and the J gene end by 0 bases; junction bases not matched to a gene: 7. The CDR3 is 17 amino acids. Germline CDR1 is SNHLY and CDR2 is FYNNEI. CDR3 DNA sequence: TGTGCCAGCAGCGCTAGCGGGGGGATCATCTCCTACAATGAGCAGTTCTTC. This sequence encodes CASSASGGIISYNEQFF.

The rearrangement joins TRBV7-8 to TRBJ1-4; D is unresolved. CDR1 and CDR2 from the germline V gene are SGHVS and FQNEAQ. The V and J ends lost 5 bases and 0 bases respectively, with 13 bases between them. The CDR3 covers 16 residues. For the CDR3, the DNA is TGTGCCAGCAGCCCCCAACCGGCCTCAACTAATGAAAAACTGTTTTTT. This translates into CASSPQPASTNEKLFF.

V usage is TRBV6-5 and J usage is TRBJ1-5; D gene ambiguous. CDR3 length equals 15 residues. Per the germline V gene, CDR1 is MNHEY and CDR2 is SVGAGI. V was shortened by 6 bases and J by 6 bases, with 18 bases between the two germline ends. In DNA form, the CDR3 reads TGTGCCAGCAGGTCGGAGCTACATTCCGCTCAGCCCCAGCATTTT. Its protein product is CASRSELHSAQPQHF.

Comments on this clonotype: A much larger clonotype is one base distant, so this may be a read error. The chain has TRBV12-3 or TRBV12-4 and TRBJ2-5, with a weak D call TRBD2 (5 bases). The CDR3 covers 13 residues. In DNA form, the CDR3 reads TGTGCCAGCAGGTTAGGTACCGGAGGGACCCAGTACTTC. It is translated as CASRLGTGGTQYF.

A word on this clonotype: In this CDR3 the conserved last residue, phenylalanine or tryptophan, is missing, so a read error is likely. The chain employs TRBV27 and TRBJ1-5, with D uncertain. CDR3 length: 15 amino acids. Between the trimmed V and J ends, which lost 0 bases and 7 bases, there was a span of 13 bases. Germline values: CDR1 MNHEY, CDR2 SMNVEV (reference sequence). In DNA form, the CDR3 reads TGTGCCAGCAGTTTATCTCGTCAACCGGGACAGCCCCAGCATCTT. Its protein product is CASSLSRQPGQPQHL.

This chain links TRBV9 with TRBJ1-1, with unresolved D. The CDR3 covers 14 residues. The germline CDR1 and CDR2 sequences are SGDLS and YYNGEE. V was clipped by 0 bases and J by 1 base, with 7 bases between them. The CDR3 sequence is CASSVGSRNTEAFF. In DNA, the CDR3 is TGTGCCAGCAGCGTAGGATCCAGGAACACTGAAGCTTTCTTT.

This clonotype was seen only a few times. The V call is TRBV7-6, the J call TRBJ1-5, with 7 bases matching TRBD1. V gave up 2 bases and J gave up 0 bases; unmatched junction bases: 4. The germline V gene encodes CDR1 SGHVS and CDR2 FNYEAQ. The CDR3 is made up of 16 amino acids. The CDR3 DNA is TGTGCCAGCAGCTTATCTCCAGGGGGTAGCAATCAGCCCCAGCATTTT. This codes for CASSLSPGGSNQPQHF. Variable domain in full (rest from reference TRBV7-6 and TRBJ1-5): GAGVSQSPRYKVTKRGQDVALRCDPISGHVSLYWYRQALGQGPEFLTYFNYEAQQDKSGLPNDRFSAERPEGSISTLTIQRTEQRDSAMYRCASSLSPGGSNQPQHFGDGTRLSIL.

The table lists this clonotype with a few counts. This chain joins TRBV4-2 and TRBJ2-5, with 11 bases fitting TRBD2. Germline CDR1 LGHNA, CDR2 YNFKEQ. V lost 3 bases to trimming and J lost 5 bases; unmatched junction nucleotides: 8. The CDR3 is 16 residues long. CDR3 coding DNA: TGTGCCAGCAGCCACTCCGGGGTAGCGGGGGGGGAGACCCAGTACTTC. Protein product: CASSHSGVAGGETQYF.

This clonotype was seen only a few times. The chain links TRBV20-1 to TRBJ2-3; possible D gene TRBD2, 6 bases. The V gene's germline CDR1 is DFQATT and CDR2 SNEGSKA (reference sequence). Trimming left V 5 bases short and J 6 bases short, with 15 bases between. The length of the CDR3 is 13 residues. The CDR3 nucleotides are TGCAGTGCTCGCAGGGCGGGGACGGATACGCAGTATTTT. Protein sequence: CSARRAGTDTQYF.